Presented here are 5 T cell receptor beta chains from one specimen sequenced in a study of siplizumab effects on memory and regulatory T cells. Libraries were prepared by immunoSEQ multiplex PCR; TCRdb keeps only in-frame clonotypes and omits some of them. The sample gives about 100,000 clones, around 92% of which show up once; 0.13% to 0.15% is in the top ten. The specimen was CD4+ T cells sorted from blood. The source is a human donor in good health.

This clone has only one observation. The CDR3 DNA reads as TGTGCCAGCAGTCACAGGGGGCGCAGAGTCCAAGAGACCCAGTACTTC. Its translation: CASSHRGRRVQETQYF. The chain employs TRBV28 and TRBJ2-5; TRBD1 matches at 9 bases. Germline V gives CDR1 MDHEN, CDR2 SYDVKM. Trimming removed 5 bases from V and 1 base from J; junction bases left unmatched: 8. This CDR3 has 16 amino acids.

The rearrangement joins TRBV5-1 to TRBJ2-1; tentatively, D is TRBD1 or TRBD2 (5 bases each). Trimming took 4 bases from V and 2 from J, leaving 13 bases between them. Germline CDR1 reads SGHRS; CDR2 reads YFSETQ. This CDR3 region has 15 residues. The CDR3 spells CASSPGTAAYNEQFF. CDR3 DNA sequence: TGCGCCAGCAGCCCCGGGACGGCAGCCTACAATGAGCAGTTCTTC. The whole variable domain, remainder taken from reference TRBV5-1 and TRBJ2-1, is KAGVTQTPRYLIKTRGQQVTLSCSPISGHRSVSWYQQTPGQGLQFLFEYFSETQRNKGNFPGRFSGRQFSNSRSEMNVSTLELGDSALYLCASSPGTAAYNEQFFGPGTRLTVL.

The chain has TRBV2 and TRBJ1-5; D might be TRBD1 (5 bases). Germline loops: CDR1 SNHLY, CDR2 FYNNEI. V lost 4 bases and J lost 4, with 8 bases in between. This CDR3 contains 13 residues. The CDR3 DNA follows: TGTGCCAGCAGTGTTGGGGGAAATCAGCCCCAGCATTTT. Translated: CASSVGGNQPQHF.

V is TRBV5-4 and J is TRBJ1-6; D remains ambiguous. Germline V gene data show CDR1 as SGHNT and CDR2 as YYREEE (reference sequence). The CDR3 runs 13 residues. V dropped 2 bases and J dropped 8 bases, with 8 bases sitting between them. The CDR3, as DNA: TGTGCCAGCAGCTTCGGGTGGGATTCACCCCTCCACTTT. Its translation: CASSFGWDSPLHF.

V and J are TRBV7-2 and TRBJ2-1; TRBD1 is a possible D gene (7 bases). Trimming took 6 bases from V and 9 from J, leaving 21 bases between them. Per the germline V gene, CDR1 is SGHTA and CDR2 is FQGNSA. This CDR3 comprises 15 residues. This chain's CDR3 is CASRTRGAVFGEQFF. The CDR3 DNA follows: TGTGCCAGCAGAACCAGGGGGGCCGTGTTCGGTGAGCAGTTCTTC.